This TCR beta chain emerged from a study of blood T cells in healthy people across ages (dated by TCRdb to the mid-2010s). As for the study more broadly: In model experiments, template switching captured about one uniquely barcoded TCR beta cDNA molecule for every two T cells. To track age-related changes in TCR beta repertoire diversity, the study relied on deep sequencing normalized with unique cDNA molecular identifiers. The donors were split into four age groups: young (average around 15 years), middle-aged (roughly 40), aged (roughly 68) and long-lived (roughly 80). Donors of different ages were randomly distributed across sequencing lanes to avoid experimental bias. For two donors (one aged 18 to 29 and one aged 80 or older), the study analyzed two additional independent replicas of 1 million unique cDNA reads from the same blood draw.

Donors were 40 or so systemically healthy Caucasian individuals from Russia aged roughly 6 to 90 years. Each donor gave ten milliliters of peripheral blood, collected into EDTA-treated Vacutainer tubes. Ficoll-Paque density-gradient centrifugation was used to isolate PBMCs, with at least 6.5 million per sample. Total RNA, at least 5 micrograms per sample, was extracted from PBMCs with Trizol reagent. Naive CD45RAhigh/CD27high T cell percentages were measured by flow cytometry on a PBMC aliquot from every donor. Points the paper makes about the study in general: Since profiling was done on bulk unsorted PBMCs, naive and antigen-experienced compartments could not be conclusively compared. Because donor CMV infection status was unknown, age-related changes in expanded clonotypes were potentially confounded. Compared with the aged group, more naive CD4+ T cells, fewer expanded clones and increased TCR diversity were shown by the long-lived group, suggesting age selection. A strong correlation was found between observed TCR beta diversity and the percentage of naive T cells measured by flow cytometry. Total diversity estimates from one million sequenced T cells were considered lower bounds and underestimates. As age increased, observed TCR beta diversity per million T cells dropped in a roughly linear way, and a significant reduction was already evident by age roughly 36.

The library was made by 5' RACE. Sequenced on an Illumina HiSeq 2500. The second PCR ran for roughly 7 to 11 cycles and used a J-beta primer mix along with a sample-barcoded 5' primer. A unique molecular identifier was introduced onto each TCR beta cDNA molecule by a template-switch 5' adaptor carrying 12 random nucleotides. Each sample yielded at least 2.5 million CDR3-containing paired-end reads. First-strand cDNA was synthesized from all RNA with the Mint cDNA synthesis kit, primed by a TRBC-specific oligonucleotide. Following uracil-DNA glycosylase treatment, all cDNA underwent a first 18-cycle PCR with the universal primers M1SS and BC2_uni_R. The authors processed their data as follows. Each sample was normalized by randomly selecting 1 million high-quality reads, each carrying a distinct molecular identifier. Instead of being binned into consensus sequences, reads that shared molecular identifiers were thrown out. MiTCR, run with a Q25 quality threshold and the strictest error-elimination algorithm, handled CDR3 identification, clonotype clustering and error correction. Lower-bound total TCR beta diversity was estimated with a nonparametric unseen species model using Euler transformation. TCRdb itself trimmed the public reads at Q25 with fastp, ran MiXCR and retained productive beta chains. Rows matching on CDR3 protein sequence are summarized as one entry with the most common DNA and genes. Here the V and J calls rest on TCRdb's processing, not on the authors' analysis. The sample table shows 1.5 million to 2 million distinct CDR3 sequences, and 49% are seen once. The ten largest clones take up 2.1% of the sample.

This clonotype was recorded at least ten times. Its antigen is not yet known. Base qualities are not at hand, and no much larger clone is one base apart. The germline V gene provides CDR1 SGHTA and CDR2 FQGNSA. The CDR3 starts with the cysteine, ends with the phenylalanine, and has 14 residues. The kept DNA is CDR3 alone, 42 bases in frame from the first base. V loses 1 base of germline sequence and J loses 5 bases, and the interval between the two ends is 11 bases. The clonotype originates from a woman in her forties in good health. Sequences were obtained from blood. This chain is built from TRBV7-2 and TRBJ2-5; the D gene is possibly TRBD1 or TRBD2, each agreeing over 5 bases. The DNA is TGTGCCAGCAGCTTAGGGGGCACGGGGGAGACCCAGTACTTC. Translated, it reads CASSLGGTGETQYF.